What follows are 18 T cell receptor beta chains derived from one specimen sequenced in a study of blood T cell repertoires in COVID-19 (dated by TCRdb to about 2020). The library was built by means of the immunoSEQ multiplex PCR assay. The immuneACCESS repertoire file appears here via TCRdb, limited to in-frame rearrangements. These files lack a portion of the clones; in checked studies, under half of the deficit traces to unresolved V genes, and the cause of the others is not known. This sample comprises roughly 180,000 clones, around four fifths of them detected only once. The ten largest clones add up to about an eighth of the sample. What was sequenced was PBMCs or T cells enriched from blood (not recorded which). The receptors come from a man aged 40-49 years who had recovered from COVID-19.

This chain joins TRBV4-3 and TRBJ2-6, with a tentative D call TRBD2 (5 bases). Trimming took 6 bases from V and 3 from J, leaving 6 bases between them. The germline CDR1 and CDR2 sequences are LGHNA and YSLEER. This CDR3 region has 13 residues. CDR3 bases: TGCGCCAGCAGGGGAGTTGGGGCCAACGTCCTGACTTTC. Translated, it gives CASRGVGANVLTF.

The chain recombines TRBV28 with TRBJ2-3, with 7 bases matching TRBD2. This CDR3 has 17 residues. Looked up from germline, CDR1 is MDHEN and CDR2 is SYDVKM. Trimming took 6 bases from V and 2 from J; bases not matched to a gene: 14. CDR3: CASSPILSGIFTDTQYF. CDR3 nucleotide sequence: TGTGCCAGCAGCCCTATCCTCAGCGGGATTTTCACAGATACGCAGTATTTT.

The gene calls are TRBV28 and TRBJ2-7; D possibly corresponds to TRBD1 (6 bases). Looked up from germline, CDR1 is MDHEN and CDR2 is SYDVKM. The CDR3 has 15 amino acids. Trimming left V 2 bases short and J 2 bases short, with 13 bases between. CDR3 in amino acids: CASSLPQGQTYEQYF. CDR3 in DNA: TGTGCCAGCAGTTTACCCCAGGGGCAGACCTACGAGCAGTACTTC.

The gene calls are TRBV19 and TRBJ2-3; D gene ambiguous. Germline CDR1 and CDR2: LNHDA and SQIVND (reference sequence). CDR3 length equals 16 residues. V gave up 4 bases and J gave up 6 bases, with 20 bases separating them. The CDR3 nucleotides read TGTGCCAGTAGTACCTCGGCTTTTTCGCTCGGGGATACGCAGTATTTT. Translating gives CASSTSAFSLGDTQYF.

The rearrangement uses TRBV27 and TRBJ2-1, with TRBD2 matching over 9 bases. Germline CDR1 and CDR2: MNHEY and SMNVEV (reference sequence). The junction had 5 bases not matched to a gene; V was cut back by 7 bases and J by 4 bases. The CDR3 is 14 residues long. CDR3 sequence: CASKGSGRYNEQFF. As DNA, the CDR3 is TGTGCCAGCAAAGGTAGCGGGAGATACAATGAGCAGTTCTTC.

The chain uses TRBV28 and TRBJ1-5; TRBD1 might be the D (5 bases). The germline V gene encodes CDR1 MDHEN and CDR2 SYDVKM. This CDR3 region has 14 residues. The ends were cut back, 1 base at V and 10 bases at J, with 14 bases in the middle. CDR3 coding DNA: TGTGCCAGCAGTTTATTGGGGGGGGTGGATCCCCAGCATTTT. Residues: CASSLLGGVDPQHF. Complete variable domain (other parts from reference TRBV28 and TRBJ1-5): DVKVTQSSRYLVKRTGEKVFLECVQDMDHENMFWYRQDPGLGLRLIYFSYDVKMKEKGDIPEGYSVSREKKERFSLILESASTNQTSMYLCASSLLGGVDPQHFGDGTRLSIL.

The genes are TRBV21-1 and TRBJ1-4. TRBV21-1 is shown as a pseudogene. The length of the CDR3 is 11 residues. CDR3 sequence (DNA): TGTGCCAGCAGCAAAAGAAGGCGGATGTTTTTT. Its protein product is CASSKRRRMFF.

This clone was observed a handful of times. The chain combines TRBV15 with TRBJ1-5, with D possibly matching TRBD1 (5 bases). Germline V gives CDR1 LNHNV, CDR2 YYDKDF (reference sequence). Trimming cost V 0 bases and J 3 bases, with 9 bases left between them. This CDR3 has 15 amino acids. CDR3 nucleotide sequence: TGTGCCACCAGCAGAGATCCAGGGAACAATCAGCCCCAGCATTTT. It translates to CATSRDPGNNQPQHF.

V and J are TRBV2 and TRBJ1-3, with D perhaps matching TRBD1 (6 bases). The germline CDR1 and CDR2 sequences are SNHLY and FYNNEI. V lost 11 bases and J 8 bases, leaving 19 bases between the germline ends. The CDR3 totals 13 residues. The CDR3 DNA reads TGTGCCGGCAAAGCAGGGGTTTTAGACACCATATATTTT. Protein product: CAGKAGVLDTIYF.

This CDR3 reads CASSLVGGGNEQFF. The CDR3 DNA reads TGTGCCAGCAGCTTAGTTGGGGGGGGAAATGAGCAGTTCTTC. This sequence joins TRBV11-2 and TRBJ2-1; 7 bases line up with TRBD2. V lost 1 base to trimming and J lost 7 bases; unmatched junction nucleotides: 4. The CDR3 spans 14 residues. From germline, CDR1 is SGHAT and CDR2 FQNNGV.

CDR3 nucleotides: TGTGCCAGCAGCTTGGTTGACAGAGTAACAGATACGCAGTATTTT. Its protein product is CASSLVDRVTDTQYF. The gene calls are TRBV5-4 and TRBJ2-3; possibly TRBD1 for D (5 bases). The CDR3 consists of 15 residues. Germline V gene lookup returns CDR1 SGHNT and CDR2 YYREEE (reference sequence). Trimming removed 0 bases at V and 3 bases at J, with 11 bases between.

The genes are TRBV6-5 and TRBJ1-3; 7 bases agree with TRBD1. CDR1 MNHEY and CDR2 SVGAGI come from the germline V gene. The CDR3 loop spans 15 amino acids. V was clipped by 0 bases and J by 4 bases; unmatched bases: 3. The CDR3 loop reads CASSYSGTVGNTIYF. The DNA for the CDR3 is TGTGCCAGCAGTTACTCTGGGACAGTCGGAAACACCATATATTTT.

This chain connects TRBV7-6 to TRBJ2-1; 9 positions match TRBD2. The V gene end was trimmed by 5 bases and the J gene end by 7 bases; junction bases not matched to a gene: 9. The germline V gene has CDR1 SGHVS and CDR2 FNYEAQ. This CDR3 is 15 amino acids long. The CDR3 here is CASSVGTSKTNEQFF. As DNA, the CDR3 is TGTGCCAGCAGCGTCGGGACTAGCAAGACAAATGAGCAGTTCTTC.

J is TRBJ2-1 and V is TRBV4-2, with 7 nucleotides matching TRBD1. Unmatched junction bases numbered 7, after V lost 6 bases and J lost 5 bases. There are 14 residues in the CDR3. Germline V gives CDR1 LGHNA, CDR2 YNFKEQ. The DNA of the CDR3 is TGTGCCAGCAGACTGAACAGGGGTAACAATGAGCAGTTCTTC. Translating it yields CASRLNRGNNEQFF.

The rearrangement joins TRBV19 to TRBJ1-1, with D unresolved. This CDR3 has 13 amino acids. The germline V and J ends were trimmed by 4 bases and 6 bases, with 12 bases remaining between them. CDR1 and CDR2 from the germline V gene are LNHDA and SQIVND (reference sequence). CDR3 sequence: CASSTTGVAEAFF. In DNA, the CDR3 is TGTGCCAGTAGTACCACCGGGGTTGCTGAAGCTTTCTTT. Full variable domain (outside the CDR3, taken from reference TRBV19 and TRBJ1-1): DGGITQSPKYLFRKEGQNVTLSCEQNLNHDAMYWYRQDPGQGLRLIYYSQIVNDFQKGDIAEGYSVSREKKESFPLTVTSAQKNPTAFYLCASSTTGVAEAFFGQGTRLTVV.

This chain links TRBV4-3 with TRBJ2-7, with 9 bases lining up with TRBD1. The junction had 4 bases not matched to a gene; V was cut back by 4 bases and J by 6 bases. This CDR3 has 13 residues. Germline V gene lookup returns CDR1 LGHNA and CDR2 YSLEER. The CDR3 DNA sequence: TGCGCCAGCAGCCGGGACAGGGCAAGCGAGCAGTACTTC. Translating it yields CASSRDRASEQYF.

The chain couples TRBV5-1 to TRBJ2-3; a possible D gene is TRBD2 (6 bases). The CDR3 runs to 14 residues. Per germline, CDR1 SGHRS and CDR2 YFSETQ. The V gene lost 5 bases and the J gene lost 0 bases, with 10 bases spanning the gap. This chain's CDR3 is CASRQGTSTDTQYF. The CDR3 DNA is TGCGCCAGCAGGCAAGGGACTAGCACAGATACGCAGTATTTT.

V gene TRBV2 combines with J gene TRBJ1-5, with D maybe TRBD1 (6 bases). The CDR3 sequence is 15 residues long. CDR1 SNHLY and CDR2 FYNNEI come from the germline V gene. V gave up 5 bases and J gave up 3 bases, with 14 bases separating them. The CDR3: CASSNGGAINQPQHF. The CDR3, as DNA: TGTGCCAGCAGTAACGGGGGGGCCATCAATCAGCCCCAGCATTTT.